A single sample is the source of the 23 T cell receptor beta chains below, sequenced in a study of identical twins. One entry per CDR3 protein, called by TCRdb with MiXCR from the 5' RACE reads. The table records about 520,000 distinct CDR3 sequences, 20% to 25% of them present only once. This sample also appeared in a second study, on T cells expressing NK-cell markers.

The sequenced material came from CD4+ T cells sorted from blood. Receptors originate from a woman in her late teens or twenties in good health.

The gene calls are TRBV7-6 and TRBJ2-1, with D perhaps matching TRBD1 or TRBD2 (5 bases each). CDR1 and CDR2 (germline): SGHVS, FNYEAQ. V was trimmed by 2 bases and J by 9 bases, leaving 17 bases between them. CDR3 length equals 15 residues. CDR3 loop: CASSLRARGVGEQFF. CDR3 bases: TGTGCCAGCAGCTTAAGGGCTAGAGGGGTAGGTGAGCAGTTCTTC.

This clonotype occurred many times. The chain has TRBV29-1 and TRBJ2-1, with a possible D match to TRBD1 (5 bases). The V gene lost 5 bases and the J gene lost 2 bases, with 7 bases spanning the gap. This CDR3 has 12 amino acids. CDR1 SQVTM and CDR2 ANQGSEA come from the germline V gene. CDR3 in amino acids: CSVTGAYNEQFF. CDR3 nucleotide sequence: TGCAGCGTTACAGGCGCCTACAATGAGCAGTTCTTC.

This chain links TRBV5-5 with TRBJ2-7; the D gene is possibly TRBD2 (7 bases). Germline CDR1 is SGHKS and CDR2 is YYEKEE (reference sequence). This CDR3 has 15 residues. V lost 3 bases and J 3 bases, leaving 16 bases between the germline ends. The DNA for the CDR3 is TGTGCCAGCAGCTCCCTGGGGGGGGGCGACTACGAGCAGTACTTC. Encoded protein: CASSSLGGGDYEQYF.

The table lists this clonotype with many counts. V and J are TRBV6-2 or TRBV6-3 and TRBJ1-5; no firm D call. The CDR3 is 13 amino acids. CDR1 and CDR2 (germline): MNHEY, SVGEGT. Trimming took off 5 bases at V and 5 bases at J, with 10 bases between the two ends. CDR3 sequence: CASSLLTYQPQHF. The DNA for the CDR3 is TGTGCCAGCAGTCTCCTCACCTATCAGCCCCAGCATTTT.

The CDR3 DNA reads as TGCAGTGCTAGGCCTAGCCTCACAGAGACCCAGTACTTC. This gives the protein CSARPSLTETQYF. V usage is TRBV20-1 and J usage is TRBJ2-5, with a possible D match to TRBD2 (5 bases). The CDR3 has 13 amino acids. Trimming pared 3 bases from V and 4 bases from J, leaving 12 bases between. CDR1 is DFQATT, CDR2 SNEGSKA, per germline (reference sequence).

A few counts support this clonotype. This rearrangement joins TRBV5-1 to TRBJ1-6; D is ambiguous. The CDR3 consists of 14 residues. V was clipped by 4 bases and J by 7 bases, with 12 bases between them. Germline lookup yields CDR1 SGHRS and CDR2 YFSETQ. The CDR3 region is CASSKVPPNSPLHF. The CDR3 DNA is TGCGCCAGCAGCAAGGTACCTCCGAATTCACCCCTCCACTTT.

The chain employs TRBV12-5 and TRBJ2-1; D is unresolved. The CDR3 runs to 11 residues. V lost 2 bases to trimming and J lost 9 bases, with 5 bases between them. The V gene's germline CDR1 is LGHNT and CDR2 FRNRAP. CDR3 region: CASGLLIEQFF. The CDR3 nucleotides are TGTGCTAGTGGTTTGCTAATTGAGCAGTTCTTC.

The table lists this clonotype with many counts. J is TRBJ1-2 and V is TRBV12-3 or TRBV12-4; D may be TRBD1 (6 bases). V dropped 6 bases and J dropped 8 bases, with 16 bases sitting between them. The CDR3 consists of 13 residues. This CDR3 is CASRTGTFYGYTF. Written as DNA, the CDR3 is TGTGCCAGCAGAACCGGGACATTTTACGGCTACACCTTC.

In this sample, this clonotype turned up a few times. The gene calls are TRBV29-1 and TRBJ2-3, with D perhaps given as TRBD1 or TRBD2 (6 bases each). Germline loops: CDR1 SQVTM, CDR2 ANQGSEA. V was cut by 4 bases and J by 7 bases, with 12 bases left in between. This CDR3 region has 12 residues. The CDR3 sequence is CSVGGAGNTQYF. The CDR3 DNA follows: TGCAGCGTTGGGGGGGCTGGAAATACGCAGTATTTT.

The sample holds many counts of this clonotype. The V and J genes are TRBV20-1 and TRBJ2-1; the match to TRBD2 covers 8 bases. This CDR3 comprises 15 residues. The junction had 4 bases not matched to a gene; V was cut back by 3 bases and J by 0 bases. Germline CDR1 is DFQATT and CDR2 is SNEGSKA (reference sequence). CDR3: CSARGRGASYNEQFF. The CDR3 DNA reads TGCAGTGCTAGGGGGCGGGGGGCCTCCTACAATGAGCAGTTCTTC.

The rearrangement joins TRBV15 to TRBJ2-7; 8 bases line up with TRBD2. V lost 1 base, J lost 1 base, and 6 bases stayed unmatched. Germline CDR1 LNHNV, CDR2 YYDKDF (reference sequence). The length of the CDR3 is 16 residues. This CDR3 is CATSRGTGLASYEQYF. Here the CDR3 DNA reads TGTGCCACCAGCAGAGGAACCGGACTAGCATCCTACGAGCAGTACTTC.

The chain joins TRBV6-1 to TRBJ2-2; D gene ambiguous. This CDR3 contains 15 residues. Germline CDR1 and CDR2: MNHNS and SASEGT. Trimming took off 3 bases at V and 1 base at J, with 9 bases between the two ends. The CDR3 protein is CASSDGWRNTGELFF. In DNA form, the CDR3 reads TGTGCCAGCAGTGACGGCTGGCGGAACACCGGGGAGCTGTTTTTT.

The V gene is TRBV20-1, the J gene TRBJ2-5; D may be TRBD2 (7 bases). The germline gives CDR1 DFQATT, CDR2 SNEGSKA (reference sequence). V was cut by 3 bases and J by 7 bases, with 15 bases left in between. The CDR3 has 13 amino acids. CDR3 residues: CSARGAGAGTQYF. The DNA of the CDR3 is TGCAGTGCTAGGGGGGCGGGGGCAGGGACCCAGTACTTC.

V and J are TRBV6-2 or TRBV6-3 and TRBJ2-1; 7 bases agree with TRBD1. V gave up 6 bases and J gave up 11 bases; unmatched junction bases: 7. This CDR3 is built from 12 residues. From germline, CDR1 is MNHEY and CDR2 SVGEGT. CDR3 protein: CASSERQGKQFF. The CDR3 DNA follows: TGTGCCAGCAGCGAGAGACAGGGCAAGCAGTTCTTC.

This clonotype came up many times. The junction differs from germline at one of its ends, possibly a read error. This rearrangement joins TRBV12-3 or TRBV12-4 to TRBJ2-1, with a possible D match to TRBD2 (6 bases). CDR3 length: 11 amino acids. The CDR3 loop is CASSTWREPFF. The CDR3 DNA is TGTGCCAGCAGTACTTGGAGGGAGCCGTTCTTC.

The sample holds a few counts of this clonotype. This rearrangement joins TRBV6-1 to TRBJ2-7; D possibly corresponds to TRBD1 (5 bases). This CDR3 has 14 residues. V was shortened by 6 bases and J by 6 bases, with 18 bases between the two germline ends. CDR1 is MNHNS, CDR2 SASEGT, per germline. The CDR3 DNA is TGTGCCAGCAGCCCAGGGCAGGGCGGTGGCGAGCAGTACTTC. It yields the protein CASSPGQGGGEQYF.

This clonotype was detected only a few times. V and J are TRBV20-1 and TRBJ2-5; 11 bases map to TRBD2. This CDR3 comprises 14 residues. V trimming: 3 bases; J trimming: 4 bases; junction bases outside the gene matches: 4. Germline V gene data show CDR1 as DFQATT and CDR2 as SNEGSKA (reference sequence). The CDR3 protein is CSASWLAGGETQYF. The CDR3 coding sequence is TGCAGTGCTAGTTGGCTAGCGGGGGGAGAGACCCAGTACTTC.

As to this clonotype: Its ends do not fully match the called genes, so a read error is possible. The rearrangement links TRBV5-1 to TRBJ2-1; D possibly uses TRBD1 or TRBD2 (5 bases each). CDR1 is SGHRS and CDR2 is YFSETQ in the germline V gene. The CDR3 length is 14 residues. CDR3 coding DNA: TGCGCCAGCAGCTTTGGGGGTACTTACAATGAGCAGCTCTTC. As protein: CASSFGGTYNEQLF.

V usage is TRBV5-1 and J usage is TRBJ2-7; TRBD1 agrees at 7 bases. V dropped 4 bases and J dropped 6; count of bases not matched to a gene: 10. The CDR3 sequence is 14 residues long. CDR1 SGHRS and CDR2 YFSETQ come from the germline V gene. CDR3 sequence: CASSQRQGEAEQYF. In DNA form, the CDR3 reads TGCGCCAGCAGCCAGAGACAGGGTGAGGCCGAGCAGTACTTC.

This clonotype was seen more than once but under ten times. This sequence joins TRBV24-1 and TRBJ2-2, with D unresolved. Germline values: CDR1 KGHDR, CDR2 SFDVKD. Trimming pared 5 bases from V and 6 bases from J, leaving 9 bases between. CDR3 length equals 13 residues. The CDR3 loop is CATSGRVSGELFF. The CDR3 nucleotides are TGTGCCACCAGTGGAAGAGTGTCCGGGGAGCTGTTTTTT.

This clonotype was counted ten times or more. The rearrangement joins TRBV7-9 to TRBJ2-3; D ambiguous. Between the trimmed V and J ends, which lost 2 bases and 6 bases, there was a span of 3 bases. The germline gives CDR1 SEHNR, CDR2 FQNEAQ (reference sequence). The CDR3 totals 11 residues. In nucleotides, the CDR3 is TGTGCCAGCAGCTTATTCGATACGCAGTATTTT. Residues: CASSLFDTQYF.

This clonotype was recorded at least ten times. The rearrangement joins TRBV5-1 to TRBJ2-7; no firm D call. The CDR3 length is 14 residues. Germline V gene data show CDR1 as SGHRS and CDR2 as YFSETQ. Between the trimmed V and J ends, which lost 0 bases and 5 bases, there was a span of 12 bases. The CDR3 is CASSLDISNNEQYF. The CDR3 DNA sequence: TGCGCCAGCAGCTTGGACATTTCGAACAACGAGCAGTACTTC.

The chain employs TRBV11-2 and TRBJ2-1; 11 bases align to TRBD2. The J segment lost 4 bases and the V segment lost 5 bases, leaving 10 bases of the junction unmatched. The germline V gene encodes CDR1 SGHAT and CDR2 FQNNGV. The CDR3 contains 17 residues. The DNA of the CDR3 is TGTGCCAGCAGCCACCGGACTAGCGGGCCTCTATACAATGAGCAGTTCTTC. Translating gives CASSHRTSGPLYNEQFF.